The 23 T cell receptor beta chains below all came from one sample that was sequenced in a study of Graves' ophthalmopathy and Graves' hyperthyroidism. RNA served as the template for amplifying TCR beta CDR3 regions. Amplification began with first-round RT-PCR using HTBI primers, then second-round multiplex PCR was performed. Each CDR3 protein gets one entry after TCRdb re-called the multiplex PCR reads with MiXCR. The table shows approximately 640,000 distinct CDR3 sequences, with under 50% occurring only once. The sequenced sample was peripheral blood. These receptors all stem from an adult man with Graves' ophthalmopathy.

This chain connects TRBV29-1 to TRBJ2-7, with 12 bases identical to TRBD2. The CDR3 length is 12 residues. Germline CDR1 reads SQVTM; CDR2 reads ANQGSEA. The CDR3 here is CSGLAGTYEQYF. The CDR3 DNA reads TGCTCTGGACTAGCGGGGACCTACGAGCAGTACTTC.

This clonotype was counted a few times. The CDR3 region is CASGGLEKLFF. CDR3 sequence (DNA): TGTGCCAGCGGTGGTTTGGAAAAACTGTTTTTT. This chain uses TRBV6-5 with TRBJ1-4, with D unresolved. The germline V gene encodes CDR1 MNHEY and CDR2 SVGAGI. Trimming stripped 8 bases from V and 8 bases from J, with 9 bases between. This CDR3 comprises 11 residues.

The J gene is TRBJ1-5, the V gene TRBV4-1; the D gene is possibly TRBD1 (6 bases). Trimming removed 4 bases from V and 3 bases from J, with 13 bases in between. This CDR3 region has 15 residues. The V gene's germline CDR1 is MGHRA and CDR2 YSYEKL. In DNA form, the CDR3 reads TGCGCCAGCAGCCCACAGGGTCTCCTCAATCAGCCCCAGCATTTT. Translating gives CASSPQGLLNQPQHF.

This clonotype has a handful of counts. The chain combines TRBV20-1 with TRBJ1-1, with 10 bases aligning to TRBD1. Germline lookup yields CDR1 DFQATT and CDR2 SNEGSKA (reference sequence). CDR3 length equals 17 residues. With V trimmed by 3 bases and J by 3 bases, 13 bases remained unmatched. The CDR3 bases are TGCAGTGCTAGCGTAAGCTCCGGGACAGGGGCCGACACTGAAGCTTTCTTT. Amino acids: CSASVSSGTGADTEAFF.

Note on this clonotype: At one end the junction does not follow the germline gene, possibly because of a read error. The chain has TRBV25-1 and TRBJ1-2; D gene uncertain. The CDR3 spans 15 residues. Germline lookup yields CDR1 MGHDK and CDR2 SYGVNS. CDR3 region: CASSLHGQTNYGHTF. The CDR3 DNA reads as TGTGCCAGCAGCTTGCACGGGCAGACTAACTATGGCCACACCTTC.

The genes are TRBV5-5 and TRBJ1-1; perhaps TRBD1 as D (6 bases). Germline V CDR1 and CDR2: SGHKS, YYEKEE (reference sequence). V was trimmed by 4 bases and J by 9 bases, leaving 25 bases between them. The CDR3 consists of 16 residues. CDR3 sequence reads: CASSLRGEQGFVKAFF. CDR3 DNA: TGTGCCAGCAGCCTGAGGGGGGAACAGGGTTTTGTTAAAGCTTTCTTT.

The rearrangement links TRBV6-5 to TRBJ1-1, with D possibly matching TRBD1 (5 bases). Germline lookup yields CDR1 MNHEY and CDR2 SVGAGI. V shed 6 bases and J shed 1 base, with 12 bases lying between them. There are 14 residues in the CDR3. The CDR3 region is CASSHRQPNTEAFF. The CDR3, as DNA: TGTGCCAGCAGCCATCGACAGCCGAACACTGAAGCTTTCTTT.

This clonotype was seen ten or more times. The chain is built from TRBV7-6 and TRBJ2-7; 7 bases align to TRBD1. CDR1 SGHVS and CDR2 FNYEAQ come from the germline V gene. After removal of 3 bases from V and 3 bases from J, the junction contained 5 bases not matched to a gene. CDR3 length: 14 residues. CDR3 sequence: CASSFRDRLYEQYF. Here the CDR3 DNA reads TGTGCCAGCAGCTTCCGGGACAGACTCTACGAGCAGTACTTC.

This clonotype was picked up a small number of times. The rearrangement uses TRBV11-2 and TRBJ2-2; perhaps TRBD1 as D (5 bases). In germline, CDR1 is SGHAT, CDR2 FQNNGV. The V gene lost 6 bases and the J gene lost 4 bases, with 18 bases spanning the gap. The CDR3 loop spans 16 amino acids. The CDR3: CASSHVRGRGTGELFF. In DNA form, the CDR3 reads TGTGCCAGCAGTCACGTTAGGGGTAGGGGCACCGGGGAGCTGTTTTTT. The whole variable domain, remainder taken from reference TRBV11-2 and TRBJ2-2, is EAGVAQSPRYKIIEKRQSVAFWCNPISGHATLYWYQQILGQGPKLLIQFQNNGVVDDSQLPKDRFSAERLKGVDSTLKIQPAKLEDSAVYLCASSHVRGRGTGELFFGEGSRLTVL.

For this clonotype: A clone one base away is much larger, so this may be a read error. This CDR3 reads CASSLRPRGASPLHF. The CDR3 coding sequence is TGTGCCAGCAGTTTACGGCCAAGGGGGGCTTCACCCCTCCACTTT. The chain carries TRBV12-3 or TRBV12-4 and TRBJ1-6; D may be TRBD1 (6 bases). Between the trimmed V and J ends, which lost 2 bases and 9 bases, there was a span of 14 bases. This CDR3 region has 15 residues.

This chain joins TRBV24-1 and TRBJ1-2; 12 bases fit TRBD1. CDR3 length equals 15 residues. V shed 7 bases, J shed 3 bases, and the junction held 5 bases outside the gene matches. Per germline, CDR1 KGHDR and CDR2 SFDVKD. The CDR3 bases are TGTGCCACCAGGGGGACAGGGGGCGCCGACTATGGCTACACCTTC. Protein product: CATRGTGGADYGYTF.

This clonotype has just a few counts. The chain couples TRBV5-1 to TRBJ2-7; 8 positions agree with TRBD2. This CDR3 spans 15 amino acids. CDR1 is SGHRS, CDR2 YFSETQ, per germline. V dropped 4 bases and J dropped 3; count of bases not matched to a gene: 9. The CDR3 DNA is TGCGCCAGCAGCAAAACTAGCGGACCCCTCTACGAGCAGTACTTC. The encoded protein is CASSKTSGPLYEQYF.

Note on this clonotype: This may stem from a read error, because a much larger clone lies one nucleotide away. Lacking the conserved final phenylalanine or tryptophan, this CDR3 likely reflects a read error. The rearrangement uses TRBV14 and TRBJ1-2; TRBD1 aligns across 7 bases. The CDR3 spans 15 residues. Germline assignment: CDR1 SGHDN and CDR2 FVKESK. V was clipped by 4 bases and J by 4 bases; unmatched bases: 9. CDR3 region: CASSPRQGDSYGYTS. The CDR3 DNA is TGTGCCAGCAGCCCGCGACAGGGAGATTCCTATGGCTACACCTCC.

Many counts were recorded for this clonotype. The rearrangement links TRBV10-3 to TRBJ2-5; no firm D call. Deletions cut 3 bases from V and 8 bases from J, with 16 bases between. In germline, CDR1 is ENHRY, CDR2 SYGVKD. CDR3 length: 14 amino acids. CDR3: CAISDLGTGSTQYF. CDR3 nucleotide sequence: TGTGCCATCAGTGATTTGGGCACCGGCTCAACCCAGTACTTC.

The CDR3 region is CASNSYFPEKLFF. CDR3 sequence (DNA): TGTGCCAGCAACTCCTACTTCCCGGAAAAACTGTTTTTT. The V and J genes are TRBV11-3 and TRBJ1-4; D remains unclear. The CDR3 extends over 13 amino acids. V was pared by 7 bases and J by 8 bases, with 14 bases between. Germline CDR1 reads SGHNT; CDR2 reads YENEEA.

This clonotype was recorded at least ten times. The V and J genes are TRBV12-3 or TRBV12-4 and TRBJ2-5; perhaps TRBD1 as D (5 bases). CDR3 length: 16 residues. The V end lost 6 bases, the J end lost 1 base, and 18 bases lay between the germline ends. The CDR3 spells CASRPSSQGFQETQYF. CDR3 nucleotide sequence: TGTGCCAGCAGACCAAGCTCCCAGGGCTTCCAAGAGACCCAGTACTTC.

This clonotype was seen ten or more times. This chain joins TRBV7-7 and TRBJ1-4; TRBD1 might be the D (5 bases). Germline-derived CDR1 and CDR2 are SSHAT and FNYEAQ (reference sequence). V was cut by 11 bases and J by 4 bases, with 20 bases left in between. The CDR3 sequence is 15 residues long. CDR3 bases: TGTGCCGTCCGGGACCCTGACTCTAGTAATGAAAAACTGTTTTTT. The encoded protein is CAVRDPDSSNEKLFF.

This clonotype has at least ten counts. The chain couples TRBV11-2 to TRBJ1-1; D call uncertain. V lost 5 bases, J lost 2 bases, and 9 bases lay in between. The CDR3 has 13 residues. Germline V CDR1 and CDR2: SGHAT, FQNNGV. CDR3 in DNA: TGTGCCAGCAGCACCGGCACTAACACTGAAGCTTTCTTT. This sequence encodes CASSTGTNTEAFF.

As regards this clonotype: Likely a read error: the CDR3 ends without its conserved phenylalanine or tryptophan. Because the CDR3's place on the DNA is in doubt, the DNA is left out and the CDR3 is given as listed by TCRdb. CDR3 loop: CASSVPQA. The V call is TRBV2, the J call TRBJ1-6. CDR1 is SNHLY, CDR2 FYNNEI, per germline. The CDR3 totals 8 residues, both ends included.

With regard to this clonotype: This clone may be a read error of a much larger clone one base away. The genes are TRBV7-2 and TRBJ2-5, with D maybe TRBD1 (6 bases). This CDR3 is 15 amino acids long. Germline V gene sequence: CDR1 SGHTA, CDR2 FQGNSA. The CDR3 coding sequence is TGTGCCAGCAGCTTAGATCCCCGGACAGAAGAGGCCCAGTACTTC. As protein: CASSLDPRTEEAQYF.

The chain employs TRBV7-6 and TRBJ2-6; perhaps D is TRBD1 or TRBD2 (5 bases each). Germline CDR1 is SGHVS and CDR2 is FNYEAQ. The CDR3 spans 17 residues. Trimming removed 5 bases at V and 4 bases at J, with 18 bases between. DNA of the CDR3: TGTGCCAGCAGCCCCGGGACGGTGAACACCGGGGCCAACGTCCTGACTTTC. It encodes CASSPGTVNTGANVLTF.

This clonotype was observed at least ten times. CDR3 in DNA: TGTGCCAGTAGCGAGGCGGACTACTATGGCTACACCTTC. Protein product: CASSEADYYGYTF. This sequence joins TRBV19 and TRBJ1-2; no definite D call. The CDR3 spans 13 residues. Germline CDR1 reads LNHDA; CDR2 reads SQIVND (reference sequence). The ends were cut back, 6 bases at V and 3 bases at J, with 11 bases in the middle.

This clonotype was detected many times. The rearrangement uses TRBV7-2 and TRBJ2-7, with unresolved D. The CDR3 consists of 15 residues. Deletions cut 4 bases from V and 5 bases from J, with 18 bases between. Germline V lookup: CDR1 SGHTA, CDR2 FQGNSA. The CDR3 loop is CASSSRTSLRNEQYF. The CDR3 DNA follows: TGTGCCAGCAGCTCGCGGACCAGCCTAAGGAACGAGCAGTACTTC.